One T cell receptor beta chain is described in this entry. Its antigen is unknown. Base qualities are not at hand, and no much larger clone is one base apart. V loses 5 bases, J loses 0 bases, and the germline ends lie 11 bases apart. CDR3 length: 14 amino acids, cysteine to phenylalanine. The entry retains the CDR3 DNA only, 42 bases that are in frame from base 1. CDR1 and CDR2, per the germline V gene, are SGHNT and YENEEA. The data stem from a study of T cells in localized non-small cell lung cancer (TCRdb year 2020). General notes on the study: The study analyzed T cell repertoires of about 230 early-stage NSCLC patients, comparing tumors and uninvolved tumor-adjacent lungs. All 240 or so NSCLC patients in the cohort were treatment-naive and had localized lung tumors that were resected. The mean age of the NSCLC patients was approximately 71 years, with 130 or so men and 110 or so women. The full study reports these points: Higher T cell density in blood was associated with longer overall survival, whereas higher clonality in adjacent lung was associated with shorter survival. Of the top 100 tumor clones, a median of approximately 60 were detected in paired uninvolved adjacent lung; approximately 30 were also among that lung's top 100. Because of the exploratory design, TCR variables were selected using unadjusted p-values without false-discovery rate correction. Uninvolved tumor-adjacent lung showed the highest T cell clonality, higher than tumor, which suggests more focused antigenic responses in the adjacent lung. Because multi-region sequencing of the tumors was not done, intratumor heterogeneity could not be ruled out.

The immunoSEQ Assay was used to sequence TCR beta CDR3 regions from DNA. The source study handled its data this way. To compute T cell density, TCR beta template counts were normalized to usable DNA, which was estimated by amplifying housekeeping genes. Richness was estimated using the preseqR package, with extrapolation to 400,000 templates for PBMC samples and to 120,000 templates for tissue samples. Clonality was calculated as one minus Pielou's evenness. To identify tissue-enriched TCRs, differential abundance testing was run on productive amino-acid clonotypes with a minimum total count of 5 and an alpha of 0.1. The Jaccard Index and the Morisita Overlap Index were used to measure how much the repertoires overlapped between compartments. GLIPH grouped TCR beta CDR3s together with public tetramer-defined viral CDR3s, and a viral motif had to include at least three viral sequences and show V-gene enrichment. TCRdb limited this immuneACCESS table to in-frame rearrangements with V and J called. A share of clones is missing; checked studies link under half to unresolved V genes, and the rest is unexplained. V, J and clone size are taken as reported in that table, and D and trimming were inferred from the DNA itself. The sample contains approximately 100,000 clones, approximately 90% of them found a single time. The biggest ten clones account for over 4% of the sample.

At diagnosis, peripheral blood, uninvolved tumor-adjacent lung and tumor were collected and stored as a combination of fresh-frozen and FFPE material. For TCR repertoire profiling, the blood samples were analyzed as peripheral blood mononuclear cells. The sequence came from a woman aged 40 to 75 with stage II squamous cell lung carcinoma. The source was PBMCs, collected before any cancer treatment. The sequence is built from TRBV11-3 and TRBJ2-7, with the D assignment possibly TRBD1 or TRBD2, given 5 matching bases for each. The sequenced DNA: TGTGCCAGCAGCCCCCTTGGGACCTCCTACGAGCAGTACTTC. Translated, it reads CASSPLGTSYEQYF.